These 30 T cell receptor beta chains came from one sample sequenced in a study of blood T cell repertoires in COVID-19. The assay was immunoSEQ multiplex PCR, and TCRdb's table has in-frame clones only and misses some. The table records more than 200,000 clones, about nine tenths of them present only once. The sample comprised PBMCs or T cells enriched from blood (not recorded which). The source is a woman between 18 and 29 years old who had recovered from COVID-19.

V usage is TRBV25-1 and J usage is TRBJ1-3; D not resolved. Germline CDR1 MGHDK, CDR2 SYGVNS. This CDR3 has 15 amino acids. The V and J ends lost 3 bases and 4 bases respectively, with 13 bases between them. The CDR3 is CASSETALLGNTIYF. The DNA for the CDR3 is TGTGCCAGCAGTGAGACTGCGTTACTGGGAAACACCATATATTTT.

This chain links TRBV7-6 with TRBJ2-1; a weak D match, TRBD2 (5 bases). Germline CDR1 SGHVS, CDR2 FNYEAQ. With 5 bases removed from V and 5 bases from J, the gap between germline ends came to 13 bases. The CDR3 is 14 residues long. The CDR3 sequence is CASSQEVGHNEQFF. The CDR3 DNA reads TGTGCCAGCAGCCAGGAGGTTGGGCACAATGAGCAGTTCTTC.

This clone turned up a few times. This chain uses TRBV13 with TRBJ1-4; 9 bases line up with TRBD1. Germline V gives CDR1 PRHDT, CDR2 FYEKMQ (reference sequence). The CDR3 is 17 residues long. V dropped 4 bases and J dropped 2; count of bases not matched to a gene: 8. For the CDR3, the DNA is TGTGCCAGCAGCTCCCGGACAGGGGAGGCGACTAATGAAAAACTGTTTTTT. It yields the protein CASSSRTGEATNEKLFF.

The chain has TRBV7-9 and TRBJ1-5; 7 bases align to TRBD1. V gave up 1 base and J gave up 4 bases; unmatched junction bases: 1. Germline CDR1 and CDR2: SEHNR and FQNEAQ (reference sequence). The length of the CDR3 is 14 residues. The CDR3 loop reads CASSLEGQNQPQHF. The CDR3 nucleotides are TGTGCCAGCAGCTTAGAGGGACAGAATCAGCCCCAGCATTTT.

The rearrangement uses TRBV4-1 and TRBJ1-5; no reliable D call. Germline V CDR1 and CDR2: MGHRA, YSYEKL. Trimming removed 2 bases from V and 2 bases from J, with 10 bases in between. CDR3 length: 15 residues. The CDR3 spells CASSQISEGNQPQHF. CDR3 DNA sequence: TGCGCCAGCAGCCAAATTTCAGAGGGCAATCAGCCCCAGCATTTT.

The chain combines TRBV12-3 or TRBV12-4 with TRBJ1-3; D is possibly TRBD1 (6 bases). V was trimmed by 11 bases and J by 4 bases, leaving 15 bases between them. This CDR3 has 13 residues. The CDR3 loop reads CAYTRQVGNTIYF. CDR3 sequence (DNA): TGTGCCTACACCCGACAGGTGGGAAACACCATATATTTT.

The chain employs TRBV12-3 or TRBV12-4 and TRBJ2-3; TRBD2 agrees at 9 bases. V lost 3 bases and J lost 10; bases outside the gene matches: 2. This CDR3 spans 12 amino acids. DNA for the CDR3: TGTGCCAGCAGTTTTAGCGGGGGAGCGCAGTATTTT. Encoded protein: CASSFSGGAQYF.

The chain recombines TRBV9 with TRBJ2-1; 10 bases fit TRBD2. V shed 0 bases and J 6 bases; nucleotides not matched to a gene: 3. The CDR3 runs to 15 residues. Germline V gene sequence: CDR1 SGDLS, CDR2 YYNGEE. The CDR3 loop is CASSVGSGRVNEQFF. For the CDR3, the DNA is TGTGCCAGCAGCGTAGGGAGCGGGAGGGTCAATGAGCAGTTCTTC. The whole variable domain, filled in from reference TRBV9 and TRBJ2-1, reads DSGVTQTPKHLITATGQRVTLRCSPRSGDLSVYWYQQSLDQGLQFLIQYYNGEERAKGNILERFSAQQFPDLHSELNLSSLELGDSALYFCASSVGSGRVNEQFFGPGTRLTVL.

The J gene is TRBJ2-1, the V gene TRBV28; a possible D gene is TRBD2 (6 bases). With 4 bases removed from V and 9 bases from J, the gap between germline ends came to 16 bases. Looked up from germline, CDR1 is MDHEN and CDR2 is SYDVKM. This CDR3 spans 14 amino acids. CDR3 DNA: TGTGCCAGCAGTTGGGGGGACCTGCGCGGTGAGCAGTTCTTC. Amino acids: CASSWGDLRGEQFF.

This clone was seen only once. The chain couples TRBV11-2 to TRBJ2-7; D is possibly TRBD2 (5 bases). This CDR3 contains 15 residues. V was trimmed by 3 bases and J by 0 bases, leaving 12 bases between them. Germline CDR1 and CDR2: SGHAT and FQNNGV. In DNA, the CDR3 is TGTGCCAGCAGCTTGGGAGTCGTACGCTCCTACGAGCAGTACTTC. This codes for CASSLGVVRSYEQYF.

The V and J genes are TRBV5-1 and TRBJ1-4; 7 bases fit TRBD1. The CDR3 length is 15 residues. Trimming at V came to 1 base and at J to 4 bases, leaving 4 bases not matched to a gene. Germline V gives CDR1 SGHRS, CDR2 YFSETQ. CDR3 DNA: TGCGCCAGCAGCTTGCTGGGGACAGATAATGAAAAACTGTTTTTT. It specifies CASSLLGTDNEKLFF. The variable domain in full, with the rest retrieved from reference TRBV5-1 and TRBJ1-4, is KAGVTQTPRYLIKTRGQQVTLSCSPISGHRSVSWYQQTPGQGLQFLFEYFSETQRNKGNFPGRFSGRQFSNSRSEMNVSTLELGDSALYLCASSLLGTDNEKLFFGSGTQLSVL.

This chain uses TRBV29-1 with TRBJ2-1; weak D call: TRBD1 (6 bases). This CDR3 is 13 amino acids long. The V gene lost 1 base and the J gene lost 6 bases, with 10 bases spanning the gap. Germline assignment: CDR1 SQVTM and CDR2 ANQGSEA. This CDR3 reads CSVEGQDFNEQFF. The CDR3 DNA reads TGCAGCGTTGAAGGACAGGATTTCAATGAGCAGTTCTTC.

The chain employs TRBV7-2 and TRBJ2-7; TRBD1 might be the D (6 bases). Germline CDR1 and CDR2: SGHTA and FQGNSA. V was trimmed by 2 bases and J by 4 bases, leaving 12 bases between them. The CDR3 extends over 14 amino acids. The DNA for the CDR3 is TGTGCCAGCAGCTTATACGGACAGAAATACGAGCAGTACTTC. It codes for CASSLYGQKYEQYF. Looking up the rest from reference TRBV7-2 and TRBJ2-7 gives the full variable domain: GAGVSQSPSNKVTEKGKDVELRCDPISGHTALYWYRQSLGQGLEFLIYFQGNSAPDKSGLPSDRFSAERTGGSVSTLTIQRTQQEDSAVYLCASSLYGQKYEQYFGPGTRLTVT.

The V and J genes are TRBV28 and TRBJ1-1; 10 bases are shared with TRBD1. CDR1 is MDHEN and CDR2 is SYDVKM in the germline V gene. Unmatched junction bases numbered 10, after V lost 3 bases and J lost 9 bases. There are 15 residues in the CDR3. This CDR3 reads CASSFVPGQGRKAFF. The CDR3 DNA follows: TGTGCCAGCAGTTTTGTCCCGGGACAGGGGAGAAAAGCTTTCTTT.

The chain couples TRBV19 to TRBJ1-3, with 7 positions matching TRBD1. V was clipped by 5 bases and J by 1 base; unmatched bases: 14. Per the germline V gene, CDR1 is LNHDA and CDR2 is SQIVND (reference sequence). This CDR3 spans 18 amino acids. This chain's CDR3 is CASSVGFEDRSSGNTIYF. The CDR3 DNA follows: TGTGCCAGTAGTGTAGGCTTCGAGGACAGGTCGTCTGGAAACACCATATATTTT.

This sequence joins TRBV18 and TRBJ2-3; D is ambiguous. The V end was cut by 2 bases, the J end by 0 bases, with 3 bases between. The CDR3 length is 13 residues. Germline-derived CDR1 and CDR2 are KGHSH and LQKENI. The CDR3 protein is CASSPSSTDTQYF. DNA for the CDR3: TGTGCCAGCTCACCAAGCAGCACAGATACGCAGTATTTT. The full variable domain, its missing parts supplied by reference TRBV18 and TRBJ2-3, is NAGVMQNPRHLVRRRGQEARLRCSPMKGHSHVYWYRQLPEEGLKFMVYLQKENIIDESGMPKERFSAEFPKEGPSILRIQQVVRGDSAAYFCASSPSSTDTQYFGPGTRLTVL.

This sequence joins TRBV27 and TRBJ2-7; D unclear. CDR1 MNHEY and CDR2 SMNVEV come from the germline V gene (reference sequence). The CDR3 is 10 residues long. Trimming took off 7 bases at V and 5 bases at J, with 6 bases between the two ends. CDR3 bases: TGTGCCAGCAATGTCGACGAGCAGTACTTC. Protein product: CASNVDEQYF.

The chain links TRBV2 to TRBJ2-5; weak D call: TRBD1 (6 bases). V was trimmed by 3 bases and J by 2 bases, leaving 7 bases between them. In germline, CDR1 is SNHLY, CDR2 FYNNEI. The CDR3 spans 13 residues. As DNA, the CDR3 is TGTGCCAGCAGTGATGACAGGCAAGAGACCCAGTACTTC. Its translation: CASSDDRQETQYF.

The gene calls are TRBV7-3 and TRBJ1-1; 11 bases align to TRBD1. V lost 4 bases and J lost 5; bases outside the gene matches: 3. Germline V gene data show CDR1 as SGHTA and CDR2 as FQGTGA. The CDR3 loop spans 14 amino acids. The CDR3 protein is CASSWDRGNTEAFF. CDR3 bases: TGTGCCAGCAGCTGGGACAGGGGGAATACTGAAGCTTTCTTT.

V and J are TRBV6-4 and TRBJ2-2; weak D call: TRBD1 (6 bases). Germline V gives CDR1 MRHNA, CDR2 SNTAGT. Trimming pared 8 bases from V and 1 base from J, leaving 11 bases between. The CDR3 is 14 amino acids. The CDR3 loop reads CASGRTENTGELFF. CDR3 in DNA: TGTGCCAGCGGCCGGACAGAGAACACCGGGGAGCTGTTTTTT.

The chain has TRBV11-2 and TRBJ1-2; 8 bases map to TRBD1. J was trimmed by 8 bases and V by 4 bases; bases with no gene match: 6. Germline V gene data show CDR1 as SGHAT and CDR2 as FQNNGV. The CDR3 is 13 residues long. The DNA of the CDR3 is TGTGCCAGCAGCTACGGAGACAGGGGCGGCTACACCTTC. Amino acid sequence: CASSYGDRGGYTF.

This chain connects TRBV10-3 to TRBJ1-2, with D hard to call. Trimming pared 4 bases from V and 0 bases from J, leaving 21 bases between. Germline CDR1 and CDR2: ENHRY and SYGVKD. The CDR3 is made up of 18 amino acids. CDR3: CAISVRRLSSAANYGYTF. The CDR3 nucleotides are TGTGCCATCAGTGTTCGCCGATTGTCCTCCGCAGCTAACTATGGCTACACCTTC.

This chain connects TRBV20-1 to TRBJ1-1, with a weak D call TRBD1 (6 bases). In germline, CDR1 is DFQATT, CDR2 SNEGSKA (reference sequence). The CDR3 is made up of 11 amino acids. The germline V and J ends were trimmed by 4 bases and 10 bases, with 13 bases remaining between them. Written as DNA, the CDR3 is TGCAGTGCTACTACAGGGCGGGCAGCTTTCTTT. Amino acids: CSATTGRAAFF.

The V gene is TRBV5-1, the J gene TRBJ1-2; no clear D. CDR1 and CDR2 from the germline V gene are SGHRS and YFSETQ. CDR3 length: 15 residues. Between the trimmed V and J ends, which lost 3 bases and 4 bases, there was a span of 16 bases. The CDR3 DNA reads as TGCGCCAGCAGCTCAAGTTCCGGGAGAGGCTATGGCTACACCTTC. Protein: CASSSSSGRGYGYTF.

The chain has TRBV11-2 and TRBJ2-7; 8 nucleotides match TRBD1. The CDR3 sequence is 16 residues long. The V gene's germline CDR1 is SGHAT and CDR2 FQNNGV. The V and J ends lost 2 bases and 0 bases, in that order; junction bases with no gene match: 6. CDR3 in DNA: TGTGCCAGCAGCTTAAGACAGGGGCTTCGCTCCTACGAGCAGTACTTC. Its protein product is CASSLRQGLRSYEQYF.

The genes are TRBV10-1 and TRBJ2-2; tentatively, D is TRBD1 (6 bases). Trimming removed 3 bases at V and 6 bases at J, with 8 bases between. The CDR3 length is 13 residues. Per germline, CDR1 WNHNN and CDR2 SYGVQD (reference sequence). This CDR3 is CASSEYRAGELFF. The CDR3 DNA reads TGCGCCAGCAGTGAATACAGGGCCGGGGAGCTGTTTTTT.

This clone was seen a single time. The chain recombines TRBV6-5 with TRBJ1-3; D perhaps matches TRBD1 (6 bases). Germline values: CDR1 MNHEY, CDR2 SVGAGI. The V and J ends lost 6 bases and 3 bases respectively, with 15 bases between them. The CDR3 sequence is 15 residues long. This CDR3 is CASRKRGGFGNTIYF. CDR3 DNA sequence: TGTGCCAGCAGGAAAAGGGGGGGTTTTGGAAACACCATATATTTT.

The chain carries TRBV28 and TRBJ1-5; D is undetermined. This CDR3 has 16 amino acids. CDR1 is MDHEN, CDR2 SYDVKM, per germline. Between the trimmed V and J ends, which lost 8 bases and 3 bases, there was a span of 20 bases. CDR3 sequence (DNA): TGTGCCAGCTCTGTTATCTCCGACACCTCCAATCAGCCCCAGCATTTT. This translates into CASSVISDTSNQPQHF.

V gene TRBV3-1 (or the pseudogene TRBV3-2) combines with J gene TRBJ1-6; 7 nucleotides line up with TRBD1. Germline values: CDR1 LGHDT, CDR2 YNNKEL (reference sequence). The CDR3 totals 16 residues. J was trimmed by 8 bases and V by 2 bases; bases with no gene match: 9. In DNA, the CDR3 is TGTGCCAGCAGCCAATCTCCGGGACAGCAGGATTCACCCCTCCACTTT. Translation gives CASSQSPGQQDSPLHF.

The chain couples TRBV4-2 to TRBJ1-4; 7 bases map to TRBD1. The CDR3 consists of 18 residues. V shed 1 base and J 2 bases; nucleotides not matched to a gene: 10. Germline V gene sequence: CDR1 LGHNA, CDR2 YNFKEQ. CDR3 coding DNA: TGTGCCAGCAGCCAAGTTCCCCAGGGGGTATCGACTAATGAAAAACTGTTTTTT. Its translation: CASSQVPQGVSTNEKLFF.